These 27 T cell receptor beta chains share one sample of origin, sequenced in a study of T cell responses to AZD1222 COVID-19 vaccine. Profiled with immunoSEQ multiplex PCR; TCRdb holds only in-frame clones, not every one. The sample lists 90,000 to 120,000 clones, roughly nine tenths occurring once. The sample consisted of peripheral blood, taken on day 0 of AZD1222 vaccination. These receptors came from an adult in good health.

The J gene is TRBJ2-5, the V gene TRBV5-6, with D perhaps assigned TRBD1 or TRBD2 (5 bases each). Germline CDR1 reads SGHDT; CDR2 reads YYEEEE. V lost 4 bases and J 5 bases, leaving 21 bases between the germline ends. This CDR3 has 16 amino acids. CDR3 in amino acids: CASSRAGTLGRETQYF. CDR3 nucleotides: TGTGCCAGCAGCAGGGCCGGGACCCTTGGTAGGGAGACCCAGTACTTC.

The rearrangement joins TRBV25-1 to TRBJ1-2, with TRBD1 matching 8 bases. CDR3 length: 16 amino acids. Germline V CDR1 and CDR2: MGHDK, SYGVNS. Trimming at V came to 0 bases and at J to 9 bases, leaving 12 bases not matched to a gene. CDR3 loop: CASSEYRRAGGDSYTF. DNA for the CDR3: TGTGCCAGCAGTGAATACAGGAGAGCAGGGGGCGATAGCTACACCTTC.

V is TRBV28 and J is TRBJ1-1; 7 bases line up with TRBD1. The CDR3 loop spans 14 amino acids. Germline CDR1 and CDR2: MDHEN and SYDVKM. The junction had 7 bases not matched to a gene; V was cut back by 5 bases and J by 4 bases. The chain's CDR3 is CASSPATGRTEAFF. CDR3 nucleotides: TGTGCCAGCAGTCCAGCGACAGGGCGCACTGAAGCTTTCTTT.

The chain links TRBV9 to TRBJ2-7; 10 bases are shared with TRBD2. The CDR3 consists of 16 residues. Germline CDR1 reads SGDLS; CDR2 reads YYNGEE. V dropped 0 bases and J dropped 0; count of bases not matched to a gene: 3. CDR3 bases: TGTGCCAGCAGCGTAGGAGGACTAGCGGCCTCCTACGAGCAGTACTTC. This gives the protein CASSVGGLAASYEQYF.

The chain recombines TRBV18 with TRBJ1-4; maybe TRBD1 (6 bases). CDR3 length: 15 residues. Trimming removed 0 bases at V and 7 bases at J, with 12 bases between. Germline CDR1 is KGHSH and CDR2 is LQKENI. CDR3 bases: TGTGCCAGCTCACCACCCGGGGGGCACGGTGAAAAACTGTTTTTT. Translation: CASSPPGGHGEKLFF.

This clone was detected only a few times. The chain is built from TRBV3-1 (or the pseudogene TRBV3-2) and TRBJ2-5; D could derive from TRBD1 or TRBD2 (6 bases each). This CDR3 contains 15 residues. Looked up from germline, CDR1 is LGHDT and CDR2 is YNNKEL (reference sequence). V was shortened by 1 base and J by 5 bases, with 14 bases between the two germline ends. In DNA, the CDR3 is TGTGCCAGCAGCCAAGGAGGAGGGGGGTGGGAGACCCAGTACTTC. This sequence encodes CASSQGGGGWETQYF.

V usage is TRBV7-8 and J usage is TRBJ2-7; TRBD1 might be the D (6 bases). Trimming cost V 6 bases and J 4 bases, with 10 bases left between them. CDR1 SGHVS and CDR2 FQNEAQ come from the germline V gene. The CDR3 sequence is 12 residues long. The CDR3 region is CASRDSPYEQYF. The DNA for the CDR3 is TGTGCCAGCAGGGACAGCCCGTACGAGCAGTACTTC.

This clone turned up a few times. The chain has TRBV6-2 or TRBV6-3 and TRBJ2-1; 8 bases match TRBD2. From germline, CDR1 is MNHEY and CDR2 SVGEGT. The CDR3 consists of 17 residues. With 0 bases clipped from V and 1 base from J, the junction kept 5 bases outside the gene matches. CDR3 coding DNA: TGTGCCAGCAGTTACTCCTTTGCTAGCGGGTCCTACAATGAGCAGTTCTTC. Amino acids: CASSYSFASGSYNEQFF.

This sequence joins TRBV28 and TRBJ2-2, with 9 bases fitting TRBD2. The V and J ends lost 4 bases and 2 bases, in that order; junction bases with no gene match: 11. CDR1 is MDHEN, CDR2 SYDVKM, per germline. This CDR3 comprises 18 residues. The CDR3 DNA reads TGTGCCAGCAGTTCCCCCGTAGTTAGCGGGAGCAACACCGGGGAGCTGTTTTTT. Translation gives CASSSPVVSGSNTGELFF.

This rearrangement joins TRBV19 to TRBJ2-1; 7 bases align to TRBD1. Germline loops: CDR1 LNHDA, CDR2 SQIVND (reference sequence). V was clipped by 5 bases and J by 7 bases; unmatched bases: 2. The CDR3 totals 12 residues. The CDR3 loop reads CASSDRVNEQFF. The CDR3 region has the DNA TGTGCCAGTAGTGACAGGGTTAATGAGCAGTTCTTC. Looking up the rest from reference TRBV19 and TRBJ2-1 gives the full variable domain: DGGITQSPKYLFRKEGQNVTLSCEQNLNHDAMYWYRQDPGQGLRLIYYSQIVNDFQKGDIAEGYSVSREKKESFPLTVTSAQKNPTAFYLCASSDRVNEQFFGPGTRLTVL.

The CDR3 DNA is TGTGCCAGCAGCTTAGGACCGGGACAGGGGAACGAAAAACTGTTTTTT. Protein product: CASSLGPGQGNEKLFF. The chain recombines TRBV11-2 with TRBJ1-4; 10 nucleotides agree with TRBD1. The trim removed 1 base at V and 8 bases at J, leaving 7 bases unmatched. This CDR3 is 16 amino acids long. Germline V CDR1 and CDR2: SGHAT, FQNNGV.

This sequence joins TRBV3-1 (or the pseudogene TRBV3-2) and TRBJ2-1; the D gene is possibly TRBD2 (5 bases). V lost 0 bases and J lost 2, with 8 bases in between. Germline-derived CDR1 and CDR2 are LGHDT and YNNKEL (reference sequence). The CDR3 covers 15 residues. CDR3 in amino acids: CASSQDPLAYNEQFF. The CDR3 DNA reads TGTGCCAGCAGCCAAGATCCACTAGCCTACAATGAGCAGTTCTTC.

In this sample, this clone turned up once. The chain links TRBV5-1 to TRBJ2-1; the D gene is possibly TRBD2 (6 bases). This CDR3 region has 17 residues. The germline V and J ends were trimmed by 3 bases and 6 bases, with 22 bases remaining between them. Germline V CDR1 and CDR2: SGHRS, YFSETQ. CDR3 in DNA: TGCGCCAGCAGCTCAGCGGTACGGGACTCCCGGGTCAATGAGCAGTTCTTC. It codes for CASSSAVRDSRVNEQFF.

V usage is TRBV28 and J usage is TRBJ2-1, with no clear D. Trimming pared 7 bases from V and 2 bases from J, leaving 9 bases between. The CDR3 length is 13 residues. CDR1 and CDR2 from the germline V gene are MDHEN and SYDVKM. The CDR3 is CASTTTPYNEQFF. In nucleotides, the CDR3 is TGTGCCAGCACCACGACTCCCTACAATGAGCAGTTCTTC.

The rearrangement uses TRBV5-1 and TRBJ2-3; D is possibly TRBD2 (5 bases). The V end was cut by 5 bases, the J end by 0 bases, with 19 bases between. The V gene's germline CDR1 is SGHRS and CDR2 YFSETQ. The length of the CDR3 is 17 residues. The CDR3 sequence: CASSPKGRERSTDTQYF. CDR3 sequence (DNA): TGCGCCAGCAGTCCAAAGGGTAGGGAGCGAAGCACAGATACGCAGTATTTT.

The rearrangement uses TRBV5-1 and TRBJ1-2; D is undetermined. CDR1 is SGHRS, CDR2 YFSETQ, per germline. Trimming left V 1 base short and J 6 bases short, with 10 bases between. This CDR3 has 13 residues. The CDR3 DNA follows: TGCGCCAGCAGCTTGCTCGTCAACGATGGCTACACCTTC. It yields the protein CASSLLVNDGYTF.

Here the CDR3 reads CATSGTGENYGYTF. CDR3 DNA: TGTGCCACCAGCGGGACAGGGGAGAACTATGGCTACACCTTC. This rearrangement joins TRBV24-1 to TRBJ1-2; 10 positions match TRBD1. The CDR3 consists of 14 residues. V lost 7 bases, J lost 2 bases, and 3 bases stayed unmatched. Looked up from germline, CDR1 is KGHDR and CDR2 is SFDVKD.

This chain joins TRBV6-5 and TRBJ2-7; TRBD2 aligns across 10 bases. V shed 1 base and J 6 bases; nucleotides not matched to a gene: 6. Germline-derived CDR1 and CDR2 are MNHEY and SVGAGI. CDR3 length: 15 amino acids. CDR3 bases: TGTGCCAGCAGTTACTGGGCTAGCGGGAGATCCGAGCAGTACTTC. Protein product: CASSYWASGRSEQYF.

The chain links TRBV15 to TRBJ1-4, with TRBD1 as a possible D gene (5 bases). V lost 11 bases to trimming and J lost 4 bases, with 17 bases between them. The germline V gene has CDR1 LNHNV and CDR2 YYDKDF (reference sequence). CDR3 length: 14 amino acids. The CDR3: CAALDGAVNEKLFF. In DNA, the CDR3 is TGTGCCGCATTGGATGGGGCAGTTAATGAAAAACTGTTTTTT.

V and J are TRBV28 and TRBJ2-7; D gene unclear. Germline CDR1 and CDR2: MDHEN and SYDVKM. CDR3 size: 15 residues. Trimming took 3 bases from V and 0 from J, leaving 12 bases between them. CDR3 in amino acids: CASSLSSGHSYEQYF. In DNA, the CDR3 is TGTGCCAGCAGTTTGTCTAGTGGCCACTCCTACGAGCAGTACTTC.

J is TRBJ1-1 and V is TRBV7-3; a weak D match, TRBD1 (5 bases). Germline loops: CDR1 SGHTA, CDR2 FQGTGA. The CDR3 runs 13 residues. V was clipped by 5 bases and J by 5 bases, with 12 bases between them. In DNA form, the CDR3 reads TGTGCCAGCAGCCCCCAAGGGGTTACTGAAGCTTTCTTT. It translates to CASSPQGVTEAFF.

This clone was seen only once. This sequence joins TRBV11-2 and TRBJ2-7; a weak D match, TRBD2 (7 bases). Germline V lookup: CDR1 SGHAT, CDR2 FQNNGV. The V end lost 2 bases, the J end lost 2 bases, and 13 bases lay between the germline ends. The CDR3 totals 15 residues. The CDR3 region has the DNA TGTGCCAGCAGCTTATTTCGGGGGGCCGCCTACGAGCAGTACTTC. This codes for CASSLFRGAAYEQYF.

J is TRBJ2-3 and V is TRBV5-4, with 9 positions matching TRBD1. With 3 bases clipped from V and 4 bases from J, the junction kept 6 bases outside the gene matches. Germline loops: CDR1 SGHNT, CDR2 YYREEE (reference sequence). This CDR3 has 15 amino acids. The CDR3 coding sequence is TGTGCCAGCAGCTCAACAGGGGGCAGGTCAGATACGCAGTATTTT. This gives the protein CASSSTGGRSDTQYF.

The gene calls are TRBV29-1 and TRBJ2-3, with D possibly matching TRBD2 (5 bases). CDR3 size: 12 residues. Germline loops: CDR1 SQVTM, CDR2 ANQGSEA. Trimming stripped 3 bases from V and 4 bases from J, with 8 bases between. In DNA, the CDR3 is TGCAGCGTTGAGAGGGCTCCAGATACGCAGTATTTT. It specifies CSVERAPDTQYF.

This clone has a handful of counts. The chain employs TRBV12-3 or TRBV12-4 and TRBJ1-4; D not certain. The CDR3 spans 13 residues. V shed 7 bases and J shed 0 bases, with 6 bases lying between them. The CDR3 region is CASKAATNEKLFF. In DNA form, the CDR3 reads TGTGCCAGCAAGGCGGCAACTAATGAAAAACTGTTTTTT.

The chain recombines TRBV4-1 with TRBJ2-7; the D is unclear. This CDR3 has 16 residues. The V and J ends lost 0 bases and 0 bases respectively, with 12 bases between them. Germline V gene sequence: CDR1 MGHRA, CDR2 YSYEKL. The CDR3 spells CASSQDPPLSSYEQYF. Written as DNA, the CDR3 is TGCGCCAGCAGCCAAGACCCCCCTCTGAGCTCCTACGAGCAGTACTTC.

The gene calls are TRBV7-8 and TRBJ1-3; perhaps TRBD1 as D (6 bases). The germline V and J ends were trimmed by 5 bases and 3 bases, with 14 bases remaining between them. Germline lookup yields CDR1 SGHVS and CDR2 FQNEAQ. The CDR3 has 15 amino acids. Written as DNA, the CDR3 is TGTGCCAGCAGCCCCGGGACAAGCGTTGGAAACACCATATATTTT. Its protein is CASSPGTSVGNTIYF. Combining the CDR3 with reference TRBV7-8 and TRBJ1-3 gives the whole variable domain GAGVSQSPRYKVAKRGQDVALRCDPISGHVSLFWYQQALGQGPEFLTYFQNEAQLDKSGLPSDRFFAERPEGSVSTLKIQRTQQEDSAVYLCASSPGTSVGNTIYFGEGSWLTVV.